The 28 T cell receptor beta chains listed next were all sequenced from one sample in a study of T cell responses to AZD1222 COVID-19 vaccine. The table came from immunoSEQ multiplex PCR; TCRdb's copy has only in-frame clones and leaves some out. The profile shows tens of thousands of clones, more than 80% of them singletons. The source material was peripheral blood, sampled 28 days after the second AZD1222 dose. The receptor source for this set is an adult who received the AZD1222 COVID-19 vaccine.

The chain joins TRBV7-3 to TRBJ1-3; D remains ambiguous. V lost 2 bases and J 1 base, leaving 9 bases between the germline ends. Germline CDR1 is SGHTA and CDR2 is FQGTGA. The length of the CDR3 is 15 residues. CDR3 region: CASSLRGDSGNTIYF. The CDR3 DNA reads TGTGCCAGCAGCTTACGTGGGGATTCTGGAAACACCATATATTTT.

The chain carries TRBV24-1 and TRBJ1-2; D unresolved. The CDR3 extends over 14 amino acids. V was trimmed by 3 bases and J by 4 bases, leaving 11 bases between them. Germline V lookup: CDR1 KGHDR, CDR2 SFDVKD. The CDR3 loop is CATSDMTQTYGYTF. DNA for the CDR3: TGTGCCACCAGTGATATGACACAGACCTATGGCTACACCTTC.

The V gene is TRBV6-5, the J gene TRBJ2-7; 10 nucleotides line up with TRBD1. V gave up 6 bases and J gave up 2 bases; unmatched junction bases: 4. Germline CDR1 is MNHEY and CDR2 is SVGAGI. The CDR3 is 14 amino acids. CDR3 bases: TGTGCCAGCAGGGGGGACAGGGGAGCCTACGAGCAGTACTTC. Protein product: CASRGDRGAYEQYF.

This clone has just one count. This chain connects TRBV11-3 to TRBJ2-7; 10 bases are shared with TRBD2. The CDR3 extends over 15 amino acids. In germline, CDR1 is SGHNT, CDR2 YENEEA. Trimming removed 4 bases from V and 5 bases from J; junction bases left unmatched: 8. As DNA, the CDR3 is TGTGCCAGCAGCTACCCAGCGGGAGGGCCTGACGAGCAGTACTTC. This encodes CASSYPAGGPDEQYF. Full variable domain (rest looked up from reference TRBV11-3 and TRBJ2-7): EAGVVQSPRYKIIEKKQPVAFWCNPISGHNTLYWYLQNLGQGPELLIRYENEEAVDDSQLPKDRFSAERLKGVDSTLKIQPAELGDSAVYLCASSYPAGGPDEQYFGPGTRLTVT.

The V and J genes are TRBV27 and TRBJ2-1; 7 bases are a match to TRBD2. CDR3 length: 15 amino acids. Germline CDR1 MNHEY, CDR2 SMNVEV (reference sequence). V lost 3 bases, J lost 10 bases, and 12 bases stayed unmatched. CDR3 protein: CASSFGERGQWEQFF. DNA for the CDR3: TGTGCCAGCAGTTTTGGGGAGCGGGGTCAATGGGAGCAGTTCTTC.

The chain is built from TRBV4-2 and TRBJ1-5, with TRBD1 matching over 12 bases. CDR3 length equals 17 residues. The V gene's germline CDR1 is LGHNA and CDR2 YNFKEQ. The J segment lost 4 bases and the V segment lost 3 bases, leaving 7 bases of the junction unmatched. The CDR3 coding sequence is TGTGCCAGCAGCCATGTGGGACAGGGGGCACGGAATCAGCCCCAGCATTTT. Encoded protein: CASSHVGQGARNQPQHF.

The chain couples TRBV28 to TRBJ1-1; D perhaps matches TRBD1 (5 bases). Trimming removed 7 bases at V and 1 base at J, with 13 bases between. Germline CDR1 MDHEN, CDR2 SYDVKM. This CDR3 has 14 amino acids. For the CDR3, the DNA is TGTGCCAGCACCACACGAACAGGGAACACTGAAGCTTTCTTT. Translated, it gives CASTTRTGNTEAFF.

This clone was seen a single time. The CDR3 DNA is TGCGCCAGCAGTGAGTTACTAGCGTCCGGGGCCAACGTCCTGACTTTC. The encoded protein is CASSELLASGANVLTF. This chain uses TRBV10-2 with TRBJ2-6; 7 bases agree with TRBD2. The CDR3 contains 16 residues. V lost 1 base, J lost 4 bases, and 4 bases stayed unmatched. Germline assignment: CDR1 WSHSY and CDR2 SAAADI.

This clone was seen only once. The chain has TRBV6-6 and TRBJ2-3; no definite D call. V gave up 7 bases and J gave up 2 bases, with 16 bases separating them. The length of the CDR3 is 15 residues. CDR1 and CDR2 (germline): MNHNY, SVGAGI (reference sequence). CDR3 in DNA: TGTGCCAGCACGTCCCGGAGTTCTTTCACAGATACGCAGTATTTT. Protein: CASTSRSSFTDTQYF.

Here the CDR3 reads CASSDRGRARTEAFF. The CDR3 DNA is TGTGCCAGCAGTGACCGCGGCAGAGCGAGGACTGAAGCTTTCTTT. This chain uses TRBV6-1 with TRBJ1-1, with D hard to call. The CDR3 extends over 15 amino acids. Germline lookup yields CDR1 MNHNS and CDR2 SASEGT. Deletions cut 3 bases from V and 5 bases from J, with 16 bases between.

The chain couples TRBV30 to TRBJ2-3; tentative D call: TRBD2 (6 bases). V was clipped by 0 bases and J by 3 bases, with 19 bases between them. CDR3 size: 17 residues. CDR1 is GTSNPN and CDR2 is SVGIG in the germline V gene (reference sequence). The CDR3 DNA reads as TGTGCCTGGAGTGTACTATGGGCGGGGTTGACGACAGATACGCAGTATTTT. This encodes CAWSVLWAGLTTDTQYF.

V and J are TRBV12-5 and TRBJ1-1; 7 bases agree with TRBD1. V lost 2 bases to trimming and J lost 1 base; unmatched junction nucleotides: 10. This CDR3 spans 17 amino acids. CDR1 LGHNT and CDR2 FRNRAP come from the germline V gene. CDR3 sequence reads: CASGLRGPLDRNTEAFF. The CDR3 DNA is TGTGCTAGTGGTTTGAGGGGGCCTCTGGATCGGAACACTGAAGCTTTCTTT.

The gene calls are TRBV7-9 and TRBJ1-6; TRBD1 aligns across 11 bases. V shed 2 bases, J shed 8 bases, and the junction held 5 bases outside the gene matches. CDR1 is SEHNR and CDR2 is FQNEAQ in the germline V gene (reference sequence). The CDR3 spans 16 residues. CDR3 in amino acids: CASSLNPGQGDSPLHF. The CDR3 bases are TGTGCCAGCAGCTTAAACCCGGGACAGGGGGATTCACCCCTCCACTTT.

The gene calls are TRBV7-2 and TRBJ1-2, with 7 bases that match TRBD1. The CDR3 extends over 18 amino acids. The V gene end was trimmed by 1 base and the J gene end by 4 bases; junction bases not matched to a gene: 15. Germline lookup yields CDR1 SGHTA and CDR2 FQGNSA. The CDR3 DNA reads TGTGCCAGCAGCTTAGGACAGGGAAGATTAGAAAGGCCCTATGGCTACACCTTC. Amino acid sequence: CASSLGQGRLERPYGYTF.

J is TRBJ1-5 and V is TRBV6-5; TRBD1 might be the D (5 bases). V was shortened by 7 bases and J by 4 bases, with 11 bases between the two germline ends. The CDR3 is made up of 13 amino acids. The germline V gene encodes CDR1 MNHEY and CDR2 SVGAGI. For the CDR3, the DNA is TGTGCCAGCAAAACAGGCCGTAATCAGCCCCAGCATTTT. This codes for CASKTGRNQPQHF.

This clone was observed once. The gene calls are TRBV6-2 or TRBV6-3 and TRBJ1-5; tentative D call: TRBD1 (6 bases). The CDR3 has 16 residues. V lost 2 bases and J 0 bases, leaving 11 bases between the germline ends. Germline CDR1 is MNHEY and CDR2 is SVGEGT. CDR3 nucleotide sequence: TGTGCCAGCAGTTACGGGGGGGCTCTTAGCAATCAGCCCCAGCATTTT. Residues: CASSYGGALSNQPQHF.

V gene TRBV9 combines with J gene TRBJ2-7; 8 bases line up with TRBD1. Germline V gene lookup returns CDR1 SGDLS and CDR2 YYNGEE. V lost 4 bases, J lost 6 bases, and 15 bases stayed unmatched. CDR3 size: 16 residues. The CDR3 DNA is TGTGCCAGCAGCCCATACTCAGGGGGCTCTCCGGGCGAGCAGTACTTC. Encoded protein: CASSPYSGGSPGEQYF.

This chain joins TRBV3-1 (or the pseudogene TRBV3-2) and TRBJ2-7, with D unresolved. Germline CDR1 and CDR2: LGHDT and YNNKEL (reference sequence). V was cut by 1 base and J by 2 bases, with 12 bases left in between. The CDR3 length is 15 residues. The CDR3 here is CASSQGSVATYEQYF. The CDR3 DNA is TGTGCCAGCAGCCAAGGCTCTGTGGCGACCTACGAGCAGTACTTC.

This chain connects TRBV3-1 (or the pseudogene TRBV3-2) to TRBJ1-6; 7 nucleotides line up with TRBD1. With V trimmed by 5 bases and J by 9 bases, 7 bases remained unmatched. This CDR3 comprises 14 residues. CDR1 is LGHDT, CDR2 YNNKEL, per germline (reference sequence). CDR3 sequence reads: CASSKWDSGSPLHF. The DNA for the CDR3 is TGTGCCAGCAGCAAATGGGACAGCGGTTCACCCCTCCACTTT.

This chain joins TRBV4-2 and TRBJ2-1; D not certain. The ends were cut back, 4 bases at V and 8 bases at J, with 6 bases in the middle. In germline, CDR1 is LGHNA, CDR2 YNFKEQ. This CDR3 is built from 11 residues. The CDR3 reads CASSLTDEQFF. As DNA, the CDR3 is TGTGCCAGCAGCCTCACCGATGAGCAGTTCTTC.

V and J are TRBV2 and TRBJ2-5; 10 nucleotides agree with TRBD2. The CDR3 covers 16 residues. In germline, CDR1 is SNHLY, CDR2 FYNNEI. Trimming cost V 2 bases and J 3 bases; bases outside gene matches: 6. Here the CDR3 DNA reads TGTGCCAGCAGTGAATTCGCTAGCGGGAGTAAAGAGACCCAGTACTTC. It specifies CASSEFASGSKETQYF.

The chain uses TRBV3-1 (or the pseudogene TRBV3-2) and TRBJ2-7; D unresolved. V dropped 4 bases and J dropped 3 bases, with 4 bases sitting between them. The germline gives CDR1 LGHDT, CDR2 YNNKEL (reference sequence). CDR3 length: 11 amino acids. The CDR3 sequence: CASSLHYEQYF. The DNA for the CDR3 is TGTGCCAGCAGCCTTCACTACGAGCAGTACTTC.

This chain joins TRBV5-6 and TRBJ2-7; TRBD1 agrees at 9 bases. Germline V gene data show CDR1 as SGHDT and CDR2 as YYEEEE. This CDR3 spans 15 amino acids. V trimming: 5 bases; J trimming: 3 bases; junction bases outside the gene matches: 9. CDR3 DNA: TGTGCCAGCAGGGGGACGGACAGGGGTAACTACGAGCAGTACTTC. Its translation: CASRGTDRGNYEQYF.

V usage is TRBV20-1 and J usage is TRBJ2-7; D is uncertain. Germline V gene lookup returns CDR1 DFQATT and CDR2 SNEGSKA (reference sequence). This CDR3 spans 13 amino acids. Here the CDR3 reads CSASSPDSYEQYF. CDR3 nucleotide sequence: TGCAGCGCAAGTTCTCCTGACTCCTACGAGCAGTACTTC.

The chain uses TRBV11-2 and TRBJ1-2, with D uncertain. CDR1 and CDR2 from the germline V gene are SGHAT and FQNNGV. V was cut by 0 bases and J by 4 bases, with 3 bases left in between. This CDR3 spans 12 amino acids. CDR3 residues: CASSLEGYGYTF. CDR3 bases: TGTGCCAGCAGCTTAGAGGGCTATGGCTACACCTTC.

J is TRBJ1-2 and V is TRBV11-2, with 8 positions matching TRBD1. V lost 4 bases to trimming and J lost 3 bases; unmatched junction nucleotides: 4. CDR3 length: 14 amino acids. Germline values: CDR1 SGHAT, CDR2 FQNNGV. The CDR3 reads CASSSDRADYGYTF. CDR3 in DNA: TGTGCCAGCAGCTCGGACAGGGCAGACTATGGCTACACCTTC. The full variable domain, its missing parts supplied by reference TRBV11-2 and TRBJ1-2, is EAGVAQSPRYKIIEKRQSVAFWCNPISGHATLYWYQQILGQGPKLLIQFQNNGVVDDSQLPKDRFSAERLKGVDSTLKIQPAKLEDSAVYLCASSSDRADYGYTFGSGTRLTVV.

This clone was seen a single time. V gene TRBV6-5 combines with J gene TRBJ2-5, with TRBD2 matching 8 bases. The CDR3 sequence is 13 residues long. CDR1 and CDR2 (germline): MNHEY, SVGAGI. The V and J ends lost 4 bases and 8 bases, in that order; junction bases with no gene match: 6. The CDR3: CASSSPGTSTQYF. CDR3 DNA sequence: TGTGCCAGCAGTTCACCCGGGACTAGTACCCAGTACTTC.

This sequence joins TRBV5-1 and TRBJ2-5; 7 bases align to TRBD1. This CDR3 is built from 14 residues. CDR1 and CDR2 from the germline V gene are SGHRS and YFSETQ. V was clipped by 0 bases and J by 4 bases; unmatched bases: 3. Written as DNA, the CDR3 is TGCGCCAGCAGCTTGGATAGGGGGCCAGAGACCCAGTACTTC. Amino acid sequence: CASSLDRGPETQYF.